A single sample is the source of the 5 T cell receptor beta chains below, sequenced in a study of T cells after posttransplantation cyclophosphamide. Profiling relied on immunoSEQ multiplex PCR, and the TCRdb table lists in-frame clones only, not all of them. Listed for the sample are 25,000 to 30,000 clones, none seen a single time. The sample consisted of PBMCs. These receptors were collected from a man between 50 and 59 years old in good health, CMV-negative, and a related stem cell transplant donor.

This clone has a count of ten or more. The same CDR3 is also encoded by other DNA sequences in this sample. This chain uses TRBV18 with TRBJ1-2; 11 nucleotides line up with TRBD1. V was pared by 0 bases and J by 4 bases, with 7 bases of the junction left unmatched. This CDR3 region has 17 residues. Germline V gives CDR1 KGHSH, CDR2 LQKENI. The CDR3 region has the DNA TGTGCCAGCTCACCACCGAGGACAGGGGGCCGTGTCTATGGCTACACCTTC. This encodes CASSPPRTGGRVYGYTF.

This clone was observed many times. V gene TRBV25-1 combines with J gene TRBJ1-1, with a tentative D call TRBD1 (6 bases). The germline CDR1 and CDR2 sequences are MGHDK and SYGVNS. V lost 3 bases and J lost 3, with 14 bases in between. The CDR3 spans 15 residues. CDR3 sequence reads: CASSDPRGGDTEAFF. The DNA for the CDR3 is TGTGCCAGCAGTGATCCCCGCGGGGGCGACACTGAAGCTTTCTTT.

Ten or more counts support this clone. This chain uses TRBV29-1 with TRBJ2-7; 7 positions match TRBD2. Germline values: CDR1 SQVTM, CDR2 ANQGSEA. J was trimmed by 0 bases and V by 6 bases; bases with no gene match: 8. The length of the CDR3 is 14 residues. CDR3 nucleotide sequence: TGCAGCGTGGGGGGGACGGTTAGCTCCTACGAGCAGTACTTC. Translation: CSVGGTVSSYEQYF.

This clone was detected many times. V usage is TRBV18 and J usage is TRBJ2-1; 12 positions agree with TRBD2. With 3 bases clipped from V and 7 bases from J, the junction kept 10 bases outside the gene matches. The germline V gene has CDR1 KGHSH and CDR2 LQKENI. The CDR3 spans 17 residues. CDR3 region: CASSPAMPSGRVNEQFF. In DNA, the CDR3 is TGTGCCAGCTCACCTGCTATGCCTAGCGGGAGGGTGAATGAGCAGTTCTTC.

This clone has a count of ten or more. The rearrangement links TRBV7-9 to TRBJ2-3; TRBD2 agrees at 9 bases. There are 16 residues in the CDR3. In germline, CDR1 is SEHNR, CDR2 FQNEAQ (reference sequence). After removal of 1 base from V and 4 bases from J, the junction contained 6 bases not matched to a gene. This CDR3 is CASSLGASGTADTQYF. The CDR3 DNA reads as TGTGCCAGCAGCTTAGGGGCTAGCGGGACGGCAGATACGCAGTATTTT.